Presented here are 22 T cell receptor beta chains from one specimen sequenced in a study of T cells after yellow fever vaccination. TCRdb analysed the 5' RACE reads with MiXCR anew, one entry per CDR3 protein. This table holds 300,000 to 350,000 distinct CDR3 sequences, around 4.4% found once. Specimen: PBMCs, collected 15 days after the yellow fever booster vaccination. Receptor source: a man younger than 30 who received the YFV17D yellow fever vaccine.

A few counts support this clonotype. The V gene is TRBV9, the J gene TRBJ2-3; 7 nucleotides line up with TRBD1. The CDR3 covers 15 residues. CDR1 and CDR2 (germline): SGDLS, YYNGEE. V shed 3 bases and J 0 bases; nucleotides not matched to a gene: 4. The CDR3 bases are TGTGCCAGCAGCGCCGAGGGGGCTAGCACAGATACGCAGTATTTT. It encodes CASSAEGASTDTQYF.

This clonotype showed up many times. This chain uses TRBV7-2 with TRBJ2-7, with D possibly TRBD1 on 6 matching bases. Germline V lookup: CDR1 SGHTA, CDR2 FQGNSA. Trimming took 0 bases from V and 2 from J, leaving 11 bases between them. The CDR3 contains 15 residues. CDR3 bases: TGTGCCAGCAGCTTAGCCGCAGGGGATACCTACGAGCAGTACTTC. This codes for CASSLAAGDTYEQYF.

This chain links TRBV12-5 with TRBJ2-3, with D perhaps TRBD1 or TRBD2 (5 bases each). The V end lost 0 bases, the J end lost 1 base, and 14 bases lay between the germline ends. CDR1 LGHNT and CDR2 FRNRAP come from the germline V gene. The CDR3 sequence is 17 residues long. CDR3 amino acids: CASGLVRGDWGTDTQYF. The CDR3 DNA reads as TGTGCTAGTGGTTTGGTACGAGGGGATTGGGGCACAGATACGCAGTATTTT.

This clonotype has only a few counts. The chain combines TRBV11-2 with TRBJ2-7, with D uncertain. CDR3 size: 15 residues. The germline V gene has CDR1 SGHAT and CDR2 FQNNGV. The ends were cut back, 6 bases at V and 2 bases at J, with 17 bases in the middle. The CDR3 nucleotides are TGTGCCAGCAGTGGCTTCTATCGGAACCCCTACGAGCAGTACTTC. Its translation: CASSGFYRNPYEQYF.

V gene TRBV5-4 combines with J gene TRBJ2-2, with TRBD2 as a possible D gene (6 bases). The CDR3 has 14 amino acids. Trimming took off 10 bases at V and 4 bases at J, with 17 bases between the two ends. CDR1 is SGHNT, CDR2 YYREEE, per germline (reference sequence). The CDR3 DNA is TGTGCCGGGTCTAGCGTTGACGGCACCGGGGAGCTGTTTTTT. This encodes CAGSSVDGTGELFF. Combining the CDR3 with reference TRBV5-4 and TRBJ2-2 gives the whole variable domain ETGVTQSPTHLIKTRGQQVTLRCSSQSGHNTVSWYQQALGQGPQFIFQYYREEENGRGNFPPRFSGLQFPNYSSELNVNALELDDSALYLCAGSSVDGTGELFFGEGSRLTVL.

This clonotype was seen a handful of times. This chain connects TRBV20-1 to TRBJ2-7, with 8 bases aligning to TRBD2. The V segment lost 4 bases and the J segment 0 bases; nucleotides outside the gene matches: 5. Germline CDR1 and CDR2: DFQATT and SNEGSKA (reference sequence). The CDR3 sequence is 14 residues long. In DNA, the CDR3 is TGCAGTGCTATAGCGGGGACGAGCTCCTACGAGCAGTACTTC. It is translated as CSAIAGTSSYEQYF.

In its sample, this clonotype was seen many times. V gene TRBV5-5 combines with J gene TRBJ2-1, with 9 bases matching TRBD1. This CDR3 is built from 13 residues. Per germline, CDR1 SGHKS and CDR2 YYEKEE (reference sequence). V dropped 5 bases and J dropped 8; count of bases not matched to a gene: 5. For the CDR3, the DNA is TGTGCCAGCAGACAGGGGGCTTGGGATGAGCAGTTCTTC. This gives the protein CASRQGAWDEQFF.

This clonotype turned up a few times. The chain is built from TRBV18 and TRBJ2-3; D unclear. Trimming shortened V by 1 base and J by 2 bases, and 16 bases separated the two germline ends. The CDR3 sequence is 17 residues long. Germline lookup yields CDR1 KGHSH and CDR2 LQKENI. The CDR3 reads CASSPREWTADTDTQYF. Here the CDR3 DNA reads TGTGCCAGCTCACCACGGGAATGGACCGCAGACACAGATACGCAGTATTTT. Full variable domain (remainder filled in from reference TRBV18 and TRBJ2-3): NAGVMQNPRHLVRRRGQEARLRCSPMKGHSHVYWYRQLPEEGLKFMVYLQKENIIDESGMPKERFSAEFPKEGPSILRIQQVVRGDSAAYFCASSPREWTADTDTQYFGPGTRLTVL.

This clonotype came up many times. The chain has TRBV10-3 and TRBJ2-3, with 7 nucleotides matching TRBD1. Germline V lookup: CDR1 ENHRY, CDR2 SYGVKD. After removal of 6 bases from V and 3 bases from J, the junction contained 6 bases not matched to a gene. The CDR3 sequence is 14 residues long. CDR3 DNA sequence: TGTGCCATCAGGAAGGGACAGCGGACAGATACGCAGTATTTT. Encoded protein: CAIRKGQRTDTQYF.

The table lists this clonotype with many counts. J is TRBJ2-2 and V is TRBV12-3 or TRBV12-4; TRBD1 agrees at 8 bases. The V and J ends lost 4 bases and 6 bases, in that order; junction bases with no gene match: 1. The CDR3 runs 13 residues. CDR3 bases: TGTGCCAGCAGTTCCAGGGGGCCCGGGGAGCTGTTTTTT. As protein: CASSSRGPGELFF.

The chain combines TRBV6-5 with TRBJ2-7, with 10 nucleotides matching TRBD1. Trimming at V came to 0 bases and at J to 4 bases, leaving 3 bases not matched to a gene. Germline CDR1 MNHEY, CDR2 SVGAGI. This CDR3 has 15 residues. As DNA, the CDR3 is TGTGCCAGCAGTTACTCTGCGGGACAGGGGTACGAGCAGTACGTC. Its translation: CASSYSAGQGYEQYV.

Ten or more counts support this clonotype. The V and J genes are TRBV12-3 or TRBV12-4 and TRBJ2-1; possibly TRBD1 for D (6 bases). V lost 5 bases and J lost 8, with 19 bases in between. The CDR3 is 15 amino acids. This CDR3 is CASSVIPGHSYEQFF. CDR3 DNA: TGTGCCAGCAGTGTGATACCGGGACACTCCTATGAGCAGTTCTTC.

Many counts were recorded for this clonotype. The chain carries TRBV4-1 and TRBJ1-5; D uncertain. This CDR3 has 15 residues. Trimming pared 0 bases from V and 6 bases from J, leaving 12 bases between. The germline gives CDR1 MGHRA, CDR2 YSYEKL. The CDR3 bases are TGCGCCAGCAGCCAAGATAGGTCGGGCGGTCAGCCCCAGCATTTT. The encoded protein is CASSQDRSGGQPQHF.

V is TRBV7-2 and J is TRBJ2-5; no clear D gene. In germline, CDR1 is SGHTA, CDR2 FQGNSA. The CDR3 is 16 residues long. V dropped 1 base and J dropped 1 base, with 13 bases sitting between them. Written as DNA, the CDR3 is TGTGCCAGCAGCTTAGTTGTTCGTGGGTCCCAAGAGACCCAGTACTTC. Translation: CASSLVVRGSQETQYF.

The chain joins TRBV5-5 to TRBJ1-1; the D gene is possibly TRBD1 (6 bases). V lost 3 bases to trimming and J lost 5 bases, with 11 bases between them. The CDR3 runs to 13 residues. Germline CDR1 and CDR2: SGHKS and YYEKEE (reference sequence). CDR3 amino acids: CASSSWTDTEAFF. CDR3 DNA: TGTGCCAGCAGCTCCTGGACAGATACTGAAGCTTTCTTT.

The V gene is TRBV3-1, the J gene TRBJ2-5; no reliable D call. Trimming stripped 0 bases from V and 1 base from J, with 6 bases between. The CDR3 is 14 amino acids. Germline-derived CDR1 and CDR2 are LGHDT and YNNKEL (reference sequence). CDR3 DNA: TGTGCCAGCAGCCAAGAAGTAGGCCAAGAGACCCAGTACTTC. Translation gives CASSQEVGQETQYF.

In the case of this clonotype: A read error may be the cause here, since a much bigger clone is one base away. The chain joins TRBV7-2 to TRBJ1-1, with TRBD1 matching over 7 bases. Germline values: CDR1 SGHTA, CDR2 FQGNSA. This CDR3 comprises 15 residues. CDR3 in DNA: TGTGCCGGCAGCCTAACAGGACAGGTTAACACTGAAGCTTTCTTT. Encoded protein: CAGSLTGQVNTEAFF.

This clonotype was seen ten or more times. Here the CDR3 reads CASSVGEGLNTGELFF. CDR3 bases: TGTGCCAGCAGCGTAGGGGAAGGACTGAACACCGGGGAGCTGTTTTTT. V and J are TRBV9 and TRBJ2-2; the D gene is possibly TRBD2 (5 bases). The germline V gene encodes CDR1 SGDLS and CDR2 YYNGEE. The CDR3 length is 16 residues. V lost 0 bases to trimming and J lost 1 base, with 10 bases between them. Full variable domain (missing parts from reference TRBV9 and TRBJ2-2): DSGVTQTPKHLITATGQRVTLRCSPRSGDLSVYWYQQSLDQGLQFLIQYYNGEERAKGNILERFSAQQFPDLHSELNLSSLELGDSALYFCASSVGEGLNTGELFFGEGSRLTVL.

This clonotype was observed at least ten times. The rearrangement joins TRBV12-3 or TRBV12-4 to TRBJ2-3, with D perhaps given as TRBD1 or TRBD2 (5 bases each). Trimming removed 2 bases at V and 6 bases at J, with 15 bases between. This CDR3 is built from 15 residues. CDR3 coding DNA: TGTGCCAGCAGTTTACGCCGGGACCCCTCTGATACGCAGTATTTT. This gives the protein CASSLRRDPSDTQYF.

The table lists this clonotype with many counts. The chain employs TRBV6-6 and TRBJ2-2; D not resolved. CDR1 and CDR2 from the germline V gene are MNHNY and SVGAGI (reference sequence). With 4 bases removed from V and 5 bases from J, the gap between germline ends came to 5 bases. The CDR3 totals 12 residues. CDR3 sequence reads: CASSWQTGELFF. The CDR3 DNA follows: TGTGCCAGCAGTTGGCAGACCGGGGAGCTGTTTTTT.

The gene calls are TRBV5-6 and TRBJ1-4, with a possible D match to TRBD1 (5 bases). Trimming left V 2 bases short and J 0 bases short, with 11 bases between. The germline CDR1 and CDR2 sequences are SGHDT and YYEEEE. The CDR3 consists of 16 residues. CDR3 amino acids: CASSFIGAATNEKLFF. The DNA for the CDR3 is TGTGCCAGCAGCTTTATAGGGGCGGCAACTAATGAAAAACTGTTTTTT.

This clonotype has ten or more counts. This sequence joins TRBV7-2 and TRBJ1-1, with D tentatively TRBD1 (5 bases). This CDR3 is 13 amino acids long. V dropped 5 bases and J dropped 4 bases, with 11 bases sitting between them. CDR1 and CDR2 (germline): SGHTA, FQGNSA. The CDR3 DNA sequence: TGTGCCAGCAGCCCTCACCAGGGCACTGAAGCTTTCTTT. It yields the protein CASSPHQGTEAFF. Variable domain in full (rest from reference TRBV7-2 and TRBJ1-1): GAGVSQSPSNKVTEKGKDVELRCDPISGHTALYWYRQSLGQGLEFLIYFQGNSAPDKSGLPSDRFSAERTGGSVSTLTIQRTQQEDSAVYLCASSPHQGTEAFFGQGTRLTVV.